This paragraph covers one T cell receptor (beta chain) sequence. Its antigen is not identified. Sequencing used immunoSEQ multiplex PCR; TCRdb keeps in-frame clones, though not all of them. Here the sample spans about 10,000 clones, around 62% being singletons. This sample is drawn from a study of immune cell composition in non-small cell lung cancer. Whole-study results and caveats: No significant correlation existed between pack-years smoked and tumour clonality.

Germline V gives CDR1 SGHNT, CDR2 YYREEE (reference sequence). This CDR3 has 15 amino acids. The V gene end was trimmed by 0 bases and the J gene end by 5 bases; junction bases not matched to a gene: 7. The TCR comes from a human donor with non-small cell lung cancer. Source material: lung tumor tissue. The gene calls are TRBV5-4 and TRBJ1-1, with 7 bases that match TRBD1. The CDR3 region is CASSLVLGGLTEAFF. The CDR3 DNA is TGTGCCAGCAGCTTGGTTTTAGGGGGCTTAACTGAAGCTTTCTTT. Complete variable domain (other parts from reference TRBV5-4 and TRBJ1-1): ETGVTQSPTHLIKTRGQQVTLRCSSQSGHNTVSWYQQALGQGPQFIFQYYREEENGRGNFPPRFSGLQFPNYSSELNVNALELDDSALYLCASSLVLGGLTEAFFGQGTRLTVV.